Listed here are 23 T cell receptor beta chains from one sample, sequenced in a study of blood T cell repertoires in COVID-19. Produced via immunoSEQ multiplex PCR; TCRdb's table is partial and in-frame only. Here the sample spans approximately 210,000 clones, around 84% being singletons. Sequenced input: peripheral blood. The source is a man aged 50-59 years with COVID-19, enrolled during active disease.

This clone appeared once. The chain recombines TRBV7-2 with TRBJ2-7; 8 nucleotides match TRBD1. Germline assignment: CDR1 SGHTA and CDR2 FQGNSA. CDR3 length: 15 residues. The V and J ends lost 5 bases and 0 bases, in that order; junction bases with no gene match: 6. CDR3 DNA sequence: TGTGCCAGCAGCCCAGGACAGGGAAGCTCCTACGAGCAGTACTTC. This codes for CASSPGQGSSYEQYF. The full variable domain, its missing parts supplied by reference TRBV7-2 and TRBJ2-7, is GAGVSQSPSNKVTEKGKDVELRCDPISGHTALYWYRQSLGQGLEFLIYFQGNSAPDKSGLPSDRFSAERTGGSVSTLTIQRTQQEDSAVYLCASSPGQGSSYEQYFGPGTRLTVT.

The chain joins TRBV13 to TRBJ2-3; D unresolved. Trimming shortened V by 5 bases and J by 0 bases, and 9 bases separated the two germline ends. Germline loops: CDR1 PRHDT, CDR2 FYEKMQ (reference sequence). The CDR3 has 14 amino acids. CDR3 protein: CASSPYTSTDTQYF. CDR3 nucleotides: TGTGCCAGCAGCCCATATACTAGCACAGATACGCAGTATTTT.

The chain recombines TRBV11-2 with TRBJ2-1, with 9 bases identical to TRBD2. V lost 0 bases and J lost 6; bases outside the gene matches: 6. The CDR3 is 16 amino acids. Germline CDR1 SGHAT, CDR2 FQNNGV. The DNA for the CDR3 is TGTGCCAGCAGCTTAGAAGCAGCGGGGGGAGGCAATGAGCAGTTCTTC. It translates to CASSLEAAGGGNEQFF.

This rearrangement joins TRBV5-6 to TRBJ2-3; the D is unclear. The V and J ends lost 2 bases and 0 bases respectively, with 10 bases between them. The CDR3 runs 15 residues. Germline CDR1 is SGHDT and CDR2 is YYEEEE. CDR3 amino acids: CASSFGASSTDTQYF. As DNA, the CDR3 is TGTGCCAGCAGCTTCGGAGCGTCTAGCACAGATACGCAGTATTTT. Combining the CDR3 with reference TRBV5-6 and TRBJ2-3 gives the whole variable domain DAGVTQSPTHLIKTRGQQVTLRCSPKSGHDTVSWYQQALGQGPQFIFQYYEEEERQRGNFPDRFSGHQFPNYSSELNVNALLLGDSALYLCASSFGASSTDTQYFGPGTRLTVL.

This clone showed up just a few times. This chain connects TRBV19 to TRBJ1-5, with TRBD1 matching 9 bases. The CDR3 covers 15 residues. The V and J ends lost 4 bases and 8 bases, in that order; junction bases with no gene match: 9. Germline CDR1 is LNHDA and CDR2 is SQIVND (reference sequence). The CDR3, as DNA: TGTGCCAGTAGTACCCACCGGGACAGGGCAAAGCCCCAGCATTTT. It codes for CASSTHRDRAKPQHF.

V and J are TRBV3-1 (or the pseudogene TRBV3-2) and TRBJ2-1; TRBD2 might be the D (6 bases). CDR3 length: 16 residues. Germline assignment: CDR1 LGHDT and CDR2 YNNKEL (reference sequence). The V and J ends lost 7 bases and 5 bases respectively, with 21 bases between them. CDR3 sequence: CASTSGAGTGNNEQFF. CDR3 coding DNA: TGTGCCAGCACTTCGGGAGCCGGGACCGGAAACAATGAGCAGTTCTTC.

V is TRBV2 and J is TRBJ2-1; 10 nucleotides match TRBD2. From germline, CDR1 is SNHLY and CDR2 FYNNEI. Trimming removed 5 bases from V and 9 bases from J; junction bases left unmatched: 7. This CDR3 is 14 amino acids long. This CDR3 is CASSSLAGDVEQFF. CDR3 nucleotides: TGTGCCAGCAGTTCCCTAGCGGGAGATGTTGAGCAGTTCTTC.

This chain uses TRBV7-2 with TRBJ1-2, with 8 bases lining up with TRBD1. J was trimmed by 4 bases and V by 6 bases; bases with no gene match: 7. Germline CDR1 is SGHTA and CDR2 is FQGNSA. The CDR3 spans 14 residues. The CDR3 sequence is CASRVQGARYGYTF. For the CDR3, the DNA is TGTGCCAGCAGGGTTCAGGGGGCGCGCTATGGCTACACCTTC.

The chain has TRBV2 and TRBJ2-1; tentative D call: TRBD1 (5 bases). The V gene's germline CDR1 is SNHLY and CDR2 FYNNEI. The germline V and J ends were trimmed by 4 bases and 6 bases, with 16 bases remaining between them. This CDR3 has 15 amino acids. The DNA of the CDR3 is TGTGCCAGCAGTGTCCAGGGCGTCGCAGGCAATGAGCAGTTCTTC. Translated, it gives CASSVQGVAGNEQFF.

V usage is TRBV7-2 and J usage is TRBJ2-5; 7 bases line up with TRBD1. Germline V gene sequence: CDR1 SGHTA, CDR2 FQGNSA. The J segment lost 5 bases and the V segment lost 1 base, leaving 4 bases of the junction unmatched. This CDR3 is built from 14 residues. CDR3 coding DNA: TGTGCCAGCAGCTTAGGGGGGACAGCCGAGACCCAGTACTTC. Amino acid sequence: CASSLGGTAETQYF.

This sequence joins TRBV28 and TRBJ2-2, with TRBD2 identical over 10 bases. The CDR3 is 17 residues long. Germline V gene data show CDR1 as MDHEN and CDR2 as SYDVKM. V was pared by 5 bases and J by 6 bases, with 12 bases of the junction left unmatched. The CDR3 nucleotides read TGTGCCAGCAGTGCACCTCCCCTAGCGGGGGTTGCCGGGGAGCTGTTTTTT. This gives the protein CASSAPPLAGVAGELFF.

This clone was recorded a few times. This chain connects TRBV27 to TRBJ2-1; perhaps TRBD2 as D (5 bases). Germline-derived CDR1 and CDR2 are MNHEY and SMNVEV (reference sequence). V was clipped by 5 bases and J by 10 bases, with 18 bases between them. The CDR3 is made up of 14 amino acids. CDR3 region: CASSMTYRTGEQFF. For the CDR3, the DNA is TGTGCCAGCAGTATGACCTATAGGACTGGCGAGCAGTTCTTC.

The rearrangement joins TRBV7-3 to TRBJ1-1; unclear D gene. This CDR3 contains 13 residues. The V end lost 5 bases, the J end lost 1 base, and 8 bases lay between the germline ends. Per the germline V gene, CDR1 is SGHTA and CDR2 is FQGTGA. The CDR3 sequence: CASSLLPNTEAFF. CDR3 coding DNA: TGTGCCAGCAGCCTCCTCCCGAACACTGAAGCTTTCTTT.

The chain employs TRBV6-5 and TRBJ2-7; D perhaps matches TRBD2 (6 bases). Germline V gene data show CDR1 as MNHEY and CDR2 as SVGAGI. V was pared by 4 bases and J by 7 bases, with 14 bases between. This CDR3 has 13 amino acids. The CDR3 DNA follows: TGTGCCAGCAGTTCGGGGCGGGGTACTGAGCAGTACTTC. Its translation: CASSSGRGTEQYF.

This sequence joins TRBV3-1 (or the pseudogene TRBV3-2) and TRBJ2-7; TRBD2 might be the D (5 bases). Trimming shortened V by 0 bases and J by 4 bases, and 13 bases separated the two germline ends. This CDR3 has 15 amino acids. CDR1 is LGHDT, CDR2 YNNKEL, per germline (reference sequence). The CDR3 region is CASSQEGGFNYEQYF. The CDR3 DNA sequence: TGTGCCAGCAGCCAAGAAGGCGGGTTCAATTACGAGCAGTACTTC.

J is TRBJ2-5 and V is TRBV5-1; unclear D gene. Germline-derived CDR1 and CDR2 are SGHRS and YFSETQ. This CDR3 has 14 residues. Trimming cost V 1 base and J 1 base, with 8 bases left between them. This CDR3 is CASSLMPSQETQYF. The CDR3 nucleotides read TGCGCCAGCAGCTTGATGCCGAGCCAAGAGACCCAGTACTTC.

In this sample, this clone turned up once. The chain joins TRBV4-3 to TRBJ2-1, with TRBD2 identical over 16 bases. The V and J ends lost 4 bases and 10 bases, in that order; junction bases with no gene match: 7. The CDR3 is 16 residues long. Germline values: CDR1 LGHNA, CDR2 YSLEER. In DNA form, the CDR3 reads TGCGCCAGCAGCCGAGCCGGGACTAGCGGGGGGGCAGAGCAGTTCTTC. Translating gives CASSRAGTSGGAEQFF.

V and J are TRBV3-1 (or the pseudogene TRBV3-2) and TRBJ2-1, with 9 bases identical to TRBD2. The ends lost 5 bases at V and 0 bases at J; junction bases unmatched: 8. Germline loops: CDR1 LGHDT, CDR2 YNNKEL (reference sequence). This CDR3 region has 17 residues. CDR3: CASSSSPTSGSYNEQFF. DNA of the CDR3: TGTGCCAGCAGCTCCTCACCGACTAGCGGCTCCTACAATGAGCAGTTCTTC.

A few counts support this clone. The CDR3 DNA reads TGTGCCAGCAGCCTTCGGGGGGGCGTTGCTAATGAAAAACTGTTTTTT. Translated, it gives CASSLRGGVANEKLFF. This rearrangement joins TRBV7-8 to TRBJ1-4; tentative D call: TRBD1 (6 bases). Trimming left V 5 bases short and J 3 bases short, with 16 bases between. CDR1 and CDR2 from the germline V gene are SGHVS and FQNEAQ. The CDR3 extends over 16 amino acids.

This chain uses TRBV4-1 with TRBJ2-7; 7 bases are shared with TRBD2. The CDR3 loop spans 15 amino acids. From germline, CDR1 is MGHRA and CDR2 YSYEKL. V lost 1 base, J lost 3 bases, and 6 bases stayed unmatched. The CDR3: CASSQVLAVYYEQYF. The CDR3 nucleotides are TGCGCCAGCAGCCAAGTCCTAGCGGTTTACTACGAGCAGTACTTC.

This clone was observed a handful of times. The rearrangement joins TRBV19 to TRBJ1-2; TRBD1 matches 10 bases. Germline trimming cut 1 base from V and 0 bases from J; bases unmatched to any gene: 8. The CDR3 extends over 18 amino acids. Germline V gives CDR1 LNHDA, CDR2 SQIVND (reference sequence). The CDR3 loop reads CASSIGRTGGPTNYGYTF. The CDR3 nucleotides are TGTGCCAGTAGTATAGGGCGGACAGGGGGACCCACTAACTATGGCTACACCTTC.

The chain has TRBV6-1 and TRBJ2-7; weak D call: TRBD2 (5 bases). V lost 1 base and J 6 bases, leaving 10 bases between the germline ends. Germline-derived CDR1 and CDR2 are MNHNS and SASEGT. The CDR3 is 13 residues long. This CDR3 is CASSEGLAGEQYF. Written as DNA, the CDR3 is TGTGCCAGCAGTGAAGGCCTAGCAGGCGAGCAGTACTTC.

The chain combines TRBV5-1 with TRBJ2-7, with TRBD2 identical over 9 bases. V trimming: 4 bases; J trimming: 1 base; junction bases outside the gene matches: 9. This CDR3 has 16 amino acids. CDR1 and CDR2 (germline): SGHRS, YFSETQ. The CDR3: CASSIASGEFSYEQYF. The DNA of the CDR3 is TGCGCCAGCAGCATTGCTAGCGGGGAATTTTCCTACGAGCAGTACTTC.